A single sample is the source of the 32 T cell receptor beta chains below, sequenced in a study of OX40 agonist ivuxolimab in advanced cancers. Repertoires were generated with immunoSEQ multiplex PCR, while TCRdb's copy carries only in-frame clones and drops some. Of tens of thousands of clones in the sample, just under 95% were seen once. Source: CD4+ or CD8+ T cells sorted from blood, taken in a trial of the OX40 agonist ivuxolimab. These receptor sequences come from an adult with an advanced solid tumor such as melanoma, head and neck, liver or kidney cancer.

The chain links TRBV28 to TRBJ2-1; 10 nucleotides match TRBD2. Germline trimming cut 3 bases from V and 7 bases from J; bases unmatched to any gene: 6. This CDR3 comprises 15 residues. In germline, CDR1 is MDHEN, CDR2 SYDVKM. CDR3 bases: TGTGCCAGCAGTTTCCTAGCGGGAGTTGTAAATGAGCAGTTCTTC. Amino acids: CASSFLAGVVNEQFF.

The chain links TRBV4-3 to TRBJ1-1, with D possibly being TRBD1 (5 bases). Trimming shortened V by 0 bases and J by 1 base, and 6 bases separated the two germline ends. In germline, CDR1 is LGHNA, CDR2 YSLEER. CDR3 length: 14 amino acids. CDR3 nucleotides: TGCGCCAGCAGCCAAGACCAGGGGAACACTGAAGCTTTCTTT. Protein: CASSQDQGNTEAFF.

This clone is a singleton in its sample. The DNA for the CDR3 is TGTGCCAGCAGCTTAGAGCGGGAGAAGGAGGGGGAGCTGTTTTTT. It codes for CASSLEREKEGELFF. The chain carries TRBV11-2 and TRBJ2-2, with 7 bases that match TRBD2. V shed 0 bases, J shed 8 bases, and the junction held 6 bases outside the gene matches. From germline, CDR1 is SGHAT and CDR2 FQNNGV. The CDR3 loop spans 15 amino acids.

The V and J genes are TRBV27 and TRBJ2-5; D possibly corresponds to TRBD2 (6 bases). Between the trimmed V and J ends, which lost 6 bases and 4 bases, there was a span of 21 bases. The V gene's germline CDR1 is MNHEY and CDR2 SMNVEV (reference sequence). This CDR3 spans 16 amino acids. The CDR3 is CASSLRFSAGRETQYF. In DNA form, the CDR3 reads TGTGCCAGCAGCCTCCGGTTCTCAGCCGGGAGAGAGACCCAGTACTTC.

The V call is TRBV19, the J call TRBJ2-6; D is unresolved. Germline CDR1 reads LNHDA; CDR2 reads SQIVND (reference sequence). The V and J ends lost 5 bases and 5 bases respectively, with 1 base between them. This CDR3 has 11 residues. CDR3 sequence: CASSWANVLTF. The CDR3 nucleotides are TGTGCCAGTAGTTGGGCCAACGTCCTGACTTTC.

V is TRBV29-1 and J is TRBJ2-7; possible D gene TRBD2, 6 bases. CDR3 length equals 12 residues. CDR1 and CDR2 (germline): SQVTM, ANQGSEA. Trimming shortened V by 5 bases and J by 6 bases, and 14 bases separated the two germline ends. CDR3 in amino acids: CSVLAGRLEQYF. In nucleotides, the CDR3 is TGCAGCGTTTTGGCGGGAAGGCTCGAGCAGTACTTC.

The chain has TRBV27 and TRBJ2-7; D possibly uses TRBD1 or TRBD2 (6 bases each). Germline V gene sequence: CDR1 MNHEY, CDR2 SMNVEV (reference sequence). The ends were cut back, 6 bases at V and 4 bases at J, with 19 bases in the middle. The CDR3 runs to 15 residues. CDR3 coding DNA: TGTGCCAGCAGATTAATCGGTCGGGGGCTGTACGAGCAGTACTTC. It encodes CASRLIGRGLYEQYF.

The genes are TRBV11-2 and TRBJ2-7; tentative D call: TRBD1 (6 bases). CDR3 length: 17 amino acids. V was pared by 0 bases and J by 2 bases, with 17 bases between. The germline CDR1 and CDR2 sequences are SGHAT and FQNNGV. CDR3 coding DNA: TGTGCCAGCAGCTTAGAGTTTCTGGGGGACAACACCTACGAGCAGTACTTC. Amino acid sequence: CASSLEFLGDNTYEQYF.

The chain links TRBV4-1 to TRBJ2-3, with no clear D. This CDR3 region has 14 residues. Per the germline V gene, CDR1 is MGHRA and CDR2 is YSYEKL. V was cut by 5 bases and J by 8 bases, with 17 bases left in between. CDR3 protein: CASSSITLDGTQYF. CDR3 coding DNA: TGCGCCAGCAGCTCAATTACCCTCGACGGTACGCAGTATTTT.

The chain links TRBV4-3 to TRBJ2-3; D gene unclear. Germline V gene lookup returns CDR1 LGHNA and CDR2 YSLEER. This CDR3 region has 14 residues. The germline V and J ends were trimmed by 0 bases and 3 bases, with 7 bases remaining between them. CDR3 region: CASSQDYLTDTQYF. CDR3 sequence (DNA): TGCGCCAGCAGCCAAGATTACCTGACAGATACGCAGTATTTT.

The chain joins TRBV27 to TRBJ1-2; D is unclear. Germline CDR1 is MNHEY and CDR2 is SMNVEV (reference sequence). V lost 5 bases, J lost 4 bases, and 11 bases lay in between. CDR3 length: 13 residues. The CDR3 sequence: CASSIGYRYGYTF. The CDR3 DNA reads as TGTGCCAGCAGTATAGGGTACCGCTATGGCTACACCTTC.

This clone appeared once. This chain joins TRBV19 and TRBJ2-1; 13 bases are a match to TRBD2. The V and J ends lost 5 bases and 6 bases, in that order; junction bases with no gene match: 4. CDR1 and CDR2 from the germline V gene are LNHDA and SQIVND (reference sequence). The CDR3 totals 15 residues. This CDR3 is CASSSGLAGVNEQFF. In nucleotides, the CDR3 is TGTGCCAGTAGTTCCGGACTAGCGGGAGTCAATGAGCAGTTCTTC.

This clone was detected only once. The chain uses TRBV27 and TRBJ2-5; D possibly corresponds to TRBD1 (5 bases). The CDR3 totals 17 residues. Looked up from germline, CDR1 is MNHEY and CDR2 is SMNVEV (reference sequence). The V end was cut by 0 bases, the J end by 8 bases, with 22 bases between. The DNA for the CDR3 is TGTGCCAGCAGTTTATCGGTAGGGGAAGTACCAAGAGAAACCCAGTACTTC. This sequence encodes CASSLSVGEVPRETQYF.

This chain uses TRBV19 with TRBJ2-1; D is possibly TRBD1 or TRBD2 (5 bases each). The V gene's germline CDR1 is LNHDA and CDR2 SQIVND (reference sequence). The CDR3 is 15 residues long. Trimming pared 3 bases from V and 7 bases from J, leaving 16 bases between. The CDR3 protein is CASSITPGTLNEQFF. CDR3 bases: TGTGCCAGTAGTATTACCCCCGGGACGTTGAATGAGCAGTTCTTC. The complete variable domain, with remaining parts taken from reference TRBV19 and TRBJ2-1, reads DGGITQSPKYLFRKEGQNVTLSCEQNLNHDAMYWYRQDPGQGLRLIYYSQIVNDFQKGDIAEGYSVSREKKESFPLTVTSAQKNPTAFYLCASSITPGTLNEQFFGPGTRLTVL.

The rearrangement joins TRBV6-1 to TRBJ2-5; 8 nucleotides match TRBD2. CDR1 and CDR2 (germline): MNHNS, SASEGT. This CDR3 is 17 amino acids long. V gave up 2 bases and J gave up 4 bases; unmatched junction bases: 12. For the CDR3, the DNA is TGTGCCAGCAGTGAATCACCGGGACTAGAGGGGCTAGAGACCCAGTACTTC. Translation gives CASSESPGLEGLETQYF.

The chain combines TRBV29-1 with TRBJ2-7; no reliable D call. Germline CDR1 SQVTM, CDR2 ANQGSEA. V lost 1 base and J lost 2, with 9 bases in between. The CDR3 covers 13 residues. The CDR3 is CSVEVPDTYEQYF. DNA for the CDR3: TGCAGCGTTGAAGTACCTGATACCTACGAGCAGTACTTC.

This chain links TRBV7-2 with TRBJ2-5; 13 nucleotides line up with TRBD2. The CDR3 contains 17 residues. Germline lookup yields CDR1 SGHTA and CDR2 FQGNSA. Losses at the gene ends were 1 base for V and 8 bases for J; bases not matched to a gene: 10. The CDR3, as DNA: TGTGCCAGCAGCTTAGTCGACGGACTAGCGGGAGTCGAAACCCAGTACTTC. This gives the protein CASSLVDGLAGVETQYF.

The V and J genes are TRBV7-2 and TRBJ2-7; 10 bases agree with TRBD2. V was clipped by 1 base and J by 6 bases; unmatched bases: 9. This CDR3 contains 16 residues. The germline V gene has CDR1 SGHTA and CDR2 FQGNSA. Here the CDR3 DNA reads TGTGCCAGCAGCTTAGAAGTACTAGCGGGATACGTCGAGCAGTACTTC. Amino acids: CASSLEVLAGYVEQYF.

This sequence joins TRBV9 and TRBJ2-5; 8 bases are shared with TRBD2. The CDR3 sequence is 15 residues long. The junction had 8 bases not matched to a gene; V was cut back by 2 bases and J by 5 bases. CDR1 is SGDLS and CDR2 is YYNGEE in the germline V gene. The CDR3 DNA follows: TGTGCCAGCAGCGTCAGCGGGAGATTCGGCGAGACCCAGTACTTC. Protein: CASSVSGRFGETQYF.

The chain combines TRBV27 with TRBJ2-3, with D possibly being TRBD1 (8 bases). There are 16 residues in the CDR3. Germline CDR1 is MNHEY and CDR2 is SMNVEV (reference sequence). V shed 1 base and J shed 4 bases, with 15 bases lying between them. This CDR3 reads CASSLYPTGGADTQYF. The CDR3 DNA reads as TGTGCCAGCAGTTTATACCCCACAGGGGGGGCAGATACGCAGTATTTT.

V usage is TRBV4-3 and J usage is TRBJ2-7; D not resolved. V dropped 0 bases and J dropped 5 bases, with 8 bases sitting between them. This CDR3 is 13 amino acids long. CDR1 and CDR2 (germline): LGHNA, YSLEER. CDR3 nucleotide sequence: TGCGCCAGCAGCCAAGATTCTTGGGACGAGCAGTACTTC. Protein product: CASSQDSWDEQYF.

The chain combines TRBV27 with TRBJ2-7; 8 nucleotides match TRBD2. CDR3 length: 15 residues. From germline, CDR1 is MNHEY and CDR2 SMNVEV (reference sequence). Trimming took 6 bases from V and 3 from J; bases not matched to a gene: 10. CDR3 region: CASSSGGGAIYEQYF. CDR3 coding DNA: TGTGCCAGCAGCTCCGGGGGGGGCGCGATCTACGAGCAGTACTTC.

This chain joins TRBV6-5 and TRBJ2-7; D possibly corresponds to TRBD1 (5 bases). CDR1 is MNHEY, CDR2 SVGAGI, per germline. V lost 8 bases and J 6 bases, leaving 20 bases between the germline ends. The CDR3 sequence is 14 residues long. CDR3 sequence reads: CASCDRTPTGEQYF. The CDR3 DNA reads as TGTGCCAGCTGTGACCGGACACCTACGGGCGAGCAGTACTTC.

There are a few counts of this clone. The V gene is TRBV7-9, the J gene TRBJ2-7, with TRBD2 identical over 7 bases. The V and J ends lost 8 bases and 7 bases, in that order; junction bases with no gene match: 8. This CDR3 region has 12 residues. The germline CDR1 and CDR2 sequences are SEHNR and FQNEAQ (reference sequence). CDR3: CASRIGEGEQYF. For the CDR3, the DNA is TGTGCCAGCCGGATCGGGGAGGGGGAGCAGTACTTC.

This clone was detected once. This sequence joins TRBV9 and TRBJ1-2, with 7 bases identical to TRBD1. Germline V lookup: CDR1 SGDLS, CDR2 YYNGEE. This CDR3 region has 12 residues. Germline trimming cut 4 bases from V and 6 bases from J; bases unmatched to any gene: 3. The CDR3 reads CASSLQGHGYTF. The CDR3 region has the DNA TGTGCCAGCAGCTTACAGGGGCATGGCTACACCTTC.

The rearrangement links TRBV7-2 to TRBJ2-3, with D hard to call. The ends were cut back, 3 bases at V and 6 bases at J, with 4 bases in the middle. CDR3 length: 11 amino acids. Germline V gene data show CDR1 as SGHTA and CDR2 as FQGNSA. CDR3 sequence: CASSFGDTQYF. DNA of the CDR3: TGTGCCAGCAGCTTCGGTGATACGCAGTATTTT. The full variable domain, its missing parts supplied by reference TRBV7-2 and TRBJ2-3, is GAGVSQSPSNKVTEKGKDVELRCDPISGHTALYWYRQSLGQGLEFLIYFQGNSAPDKSGLPSDRFSAERTGGSVSTLTIQRTQQEDSAVYLCASSFGDTQYFGPGTRLTVL.

The rearrangement joins TRBV14 to TRBJ2-7; perhaps TRBD2 as D (5 bases). CDR1 is SGHDN and CDR2 is FVKESK in the germline V gene. The CDR3 contains 13 residues. Trimming stripped 7 bases from V and 3 bases from J, with 13 bases between. The chain's CDR3 is CASKMGEDYEQYF. The CDR3 nucleotides are TGTGCCAGCAAGATGGGAGAGGACTACGAGCAGTACTTC.

The gene calls are TRBV19 and TRBJ2-5; 10 bases are a match to TRBD2. Germline CDR1 reads LNHDA; CDR2 reads SQIVND (reference sequence). Germline trimming cut 5 bases from V and 0 bases from J; bases unmatched to any gene: 6. There are 16 residues in the CDR3. The CDR3 region is CASSSRTSGHQETQYF. CDR3 nucleotides: TGTGCCAGTAGTTCTCGGACTAGCGGACACCAAGAGACCCAGTACTTC.

The chain couples TRBV11-1 to TRBJ2-5; D not certain. The CDR3 is 16 residues long. V lost 0 bases to trimming and J lost 0 bases, with 11 bases between them. CDR1 and CDR2 from the germline V gene are SGHAT and FQDESV (reference sequence). CDR3 DNA: TGTGCCAGCAGCTTAGCCTACGGACGGGACCAAGAGACCCAGTACTTC. Protein: CASSLAYGRDQETQYF.

The J gene is TRBJ2-3, the V gene TRBV30; tentative D call: TRBD2 (5 bases). V was pared by 0 bases and J by 5 bases, with 18 bases between. The germline gives CDR1 GTSNPN, CDR2 SVGIG (reference sequence). The CDR3 has 16 amino acids. The CDR3 nucleotides are TGTGCCTGGAGTGTACTCGGACCCGCCGAGGGAGATACGCAGTATTTT. This encodes CAWSVLGPAEGDTQYF.

This clone was recorded once. This chain links TRBV28 with TRBJ1-2; D is perhaps TRBD1 (5 bases). V lost 8 bases and J lost 7, with 17 bases in between. Germline loops: CDR1 MDHEN, CDR2 SYDVKM. There are 13 residues in the CDR3. The CDR3 is CASDDISGGGYTF. Written as DNA, the CDR3 is TGTGCCAGCGACGACATCTCTGGGGGTGGCTACACCTTC.

The chain recombines TRBV5-6 with TRBJ2-1; maybe TRBD1 (5 bases). This CDR3 spans 13 amino acids. Germline V CDR1 and CDR2: SGHDT, YYEEEE. Trimming shortened V by 1 base and J by 4 bases, and 6 bases separated the two germline ends. The CDR3 nucleotides are TGTGCCAGCAGCTTGTACAGGTACAATGAGCAGTTCTTC. It encodes CASSLYRYNEQFF.